What follows describes a single T cell receptor beta chain. Its antigen is not known. The data belong to a study of T cells in Graves' hyperthyroidism and ophthalmopathy. Broader study findings: Most thyroid clonotypes expanded above 0.001 appeared in blood too.

Germline V gene lookup returns CDR1 MDHEN and CDR2 SYDVKM. CDR3 length equals 15 residues. V lost 5 bases, J lost 4 bases, and 8 bases stayed unmatched. Amplification of TCR beta CDR3 regions was performed using RNA transcripts as template. A first-round RT-PCR of the TCR CDR3 used the HTBI primer set. Using its own MiXCR run on the multiplex PCR reads, TCRdb lists one record per CDR3 protein. The table has about 300,000 distinct CDR3 sequences, approximately 19% seen once. The chain uses TRBV28 and TRBJ2-1; TRBD1 matches 7 bases. Material for sequencing was blood. This clonotype was obtained from a man in his fifties or sixties with Graves' ophthalmopathy. The CDR3 here is CASSPGGTVYNEQFF. The CDR3 DNA is TGTGCCAGCAGTCCAGGTGGGACAGTATACAATGAGCAGTTCTTC.